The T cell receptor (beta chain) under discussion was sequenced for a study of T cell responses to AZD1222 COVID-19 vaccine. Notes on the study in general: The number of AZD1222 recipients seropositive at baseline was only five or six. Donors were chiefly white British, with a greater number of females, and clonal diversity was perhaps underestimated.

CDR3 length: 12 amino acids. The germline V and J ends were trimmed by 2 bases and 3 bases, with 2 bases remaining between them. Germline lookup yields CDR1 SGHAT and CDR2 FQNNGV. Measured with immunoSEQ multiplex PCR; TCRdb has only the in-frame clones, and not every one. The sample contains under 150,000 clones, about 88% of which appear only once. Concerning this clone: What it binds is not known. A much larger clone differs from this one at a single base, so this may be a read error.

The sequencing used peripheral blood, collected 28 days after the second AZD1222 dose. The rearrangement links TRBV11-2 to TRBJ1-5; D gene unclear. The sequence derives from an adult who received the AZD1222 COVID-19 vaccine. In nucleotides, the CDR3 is TGTGCCAGCAGCTTAAACAATCAGCCCCAGCATTTT. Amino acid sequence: CASSLNNQPQHF. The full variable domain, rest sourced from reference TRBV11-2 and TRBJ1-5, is EAGVAQSPRYKIIEKRQSVAFWCNPISGHATLYWYQQILGQGPKLLIQFQNNGVVDDSQLPKDRFSAERLKGVDSTLKIQPAKLEDSAVYLCASSLNNQPQHFGDGTRLSIL.